The 12 T cell receptor beta chains given below trace back to one sample, sequenced in a study of shared clonotypes between healthy human individuals. Produced via immunoSEQ multiplex PCR; TCRdb's table is partial and in-frame only. This table holds some 1,600,000 clones, 95% to 99% found once. Input material: naive CD4+ T cells sorted from blood. Subset denoted: CD45RA+ positively selected. These TCRs come from a young man in good health.

The chain recombines TRBV28 with TRBJ2-1, with D perhaps matching TRBD1 (5 bases). Germline loops: CDR1 MDHEN, CDR2 SYDVKM. The CDR3 has 13 amino acids. The V gene lost 3 bases and the J gene lost 8 bases, with 11 bases spanning the gap. CDR3 sequence: CASSFVQGHEQFF. The CDR3 bases are TGTGCCAGCAGTTTCGTGCAGGGCCATGAGCAGTTCTTC. Full variable domain (missing parts from reference TRBV28 and TRBJ2-1): DVKVTQSSRYLVKRTGEKVFLECVQDMDHENMFWYRQDPGLGLRLIYFSYDVKMKEKGDIPEGYSVSREKKERFSLILESASTNQTSMYLCASSFVQGHEQFFGPGTRLTVL.

About this clone: At one of its ends the junction is not consistent with the germline gene, which may arise from a read error. The CDR3 DNA is TGTGCCAGCACTTTAACACGGGGGGGAGCTTTCTTT. This codes for CASTLTRGGAFF. The chain combines TRBV28 with TRBJ1-1, with a possible D match to TRBD1 (5 bases). The germline gives CDR1 MDHEN, CDR2 SYDVKM. The CDR3 totals 12 residues.

The rearrangement links TRBV7-8 to TRBJ1-4, with TRBD1 identical over 7 bases. Germline V lookup: CDR1 SGHVS, CDR2 FQNEAQ. This CDR3 region has 15 residues. J lost 4 bases, V lost 1 base, and 3 bases had no gene match. This CDR3 is CASSLGTGLNEKLFF. The CDR3 bases are TGTGCCAGCAGCTTAGGGACAGGTCTTAATGAAAAACTGTTTTTT.

This clone has only one observation. V gene TRBV19 combines with J gene TRBJ2-7; D may be TRBD1 (6 bases). Trimming took off 4 bases at V and 0 bases at J, with 10 bases between the two ends. This CDR3 comprises 14 residues. The germline V gene encodes CDR1 LNHDA and CDR2 SQIVND (reference sequence). This CDR3 is CASSTRDTSYEQYF. The CDR3 nucleotides read TGTGCCAGTAGTACCCGGGACACCTCCTACGAGCAGTACTTC.

This chain links TRBV14 with TRBJ2-1, with D perhaps TRBD1 (6 bases). The V end lost 7 bases, the J end lost 2 bases, and 12 bases lay between the germline ends. The CDR3 extends over 14 amino acids. Germline V CDR1 and CDR2: SGHDN, FVKESK. The CDR3 is CASTPDRTYNEQFF. The DNA of the CDR3 is TGTGCCAGCACCCCCGACAGGACCTACAATGAGCAGTTCTTC.

V gene TRBV12-5 combines with J gene TRBJ2-3, with D maybe TRBD2 (6 bases). CDR1 and CDR2 from the germline V gene are LGHNT and FRNRAP. Between the trimmed V and J ends, which lost 6 bases and 10 bases, there was a span of 17 bases. The CDR3 spans 13 residues. Here the CDR3 DNA reads TGTGCTAGTGGACCCGACAGTCCGGGAGCGCAGTATTTT. Residues: CASGPDSPGAQYF.

The genes are TRBV7-9 and TRBJ2-1; a possible D gene is TRBD2 (5 bases). V was cut by 4 bases and J by 10 bases, with 20 bases left in between. Germline V gene data show CDR1 as SEHNR and CDR2 as FQNEAQ (reference sequence). There are 15 residues in the CDR3. The CDR3 coding sequence is TGTGCCAGCAGCTCAATCATCCTCGGGCGGGTGGAGCAGTTCTTC. This codes for CASSSIILGRVEQFF.

With respect to this clone: Distinct nucleotide sequences in the sample also encode this CDR3. The CDR3 protein is CASGRDRVSGEQFF. The CDR3 DNA reads TGTGCCAGCGGCCGAGACAGGGTTTCTGGTGAGCAGTTCTTC. V and J are TRBV11-2 and TRBJ2-1, with 7 bases identical to TRBD1. With 8 bases clipped from V and 9 bases from J, the junction kept 13 bases outside the gene matches. The CDR3 runs to 14 residues. Per germline, CDR1 SGHAT and CDR2 FQNNGV.

The V gene is TRBV5-4, the J gene TRBJ1-2, with D maybe TRBD1 (6 bases). V was shortened by 4 bases and J by 7 bases, with 14 bases between the two germline ends. The CDR3 extends over 13 amino acids. Germline CDR1 is SGHNT and CDR2 is YYREEE (reference sequence). The CDR3 spells CASSHGQLGGYTF. CDR3 sequence (DNA): TGTGCCAGCAGCCACGGACAGTTGGGTGGCTACACCTTC. The full variable domain, its missing parts supplied by reference TRBV5-4 and TRBJ1-2, is ETGVTQSPTHLIKTRGQQVTLRCSSQSGHNTVSWYQQALGQGPQFIFQYYREEENGRGNFPPRFSGLQFPNYSSELNVNALELDDSALYLCASSHGQLGGYTFGSGTRLTVV.

Concerning this clone itself: Other DNA sequences in this specimen translate into the identical CDR3. CDR3 sequence: CAWTPGGAGYTF. For the CDR3, the DNA is TGTGCCTGGACCCCAGGGGGCGCGGGCTACACCTTC. The chain joins TRBV30 to TRBJ1-2, with TRBD1 identical over 8 bases. Germline values: CDR1 GTSNPN, CDR2 SVGIG (reference sequence). The CDR3 has 12 amino acids. Germline trimming cut 4 bases from V and 8 bases from J; bases unmatched to any gene: 6.

This clone was found once. CDR3 DNA: TGTGCCAGCAGCGAGGGGGGGAGGACTAGTAGGCAAGAGACCCAGTACTTC. As protein: CASSEGGRTSRQETQYF. V usage is TRBV9 and J usage is TRBJ2-5, with a weak D call TRBD2 (7 bases). The CDR3 is 17 residues long. Germline CDR1 is SGDLS and CDR2 is YYNGEE. The germline V and J ends were trimmed by 3 bases and 2 bases, with 20 bases remaining between them.

V usage is TRBV28 and J usage is TRBJ2-5, with D unclear. There are 15 residues in the CDR3. Between the trimmed V and J ends, which lost 6 bases and 7 bases, there was a span of 21 bases. Germline V gene data show CDR1 as MDHEN and CDR2 as SYDVKM. The CDR3 nucleotides read TGTGCCAGCAGCTTACCTAATCCGTTGCCCGGGACCCAGTACTTC. This translates into CASSLPNPLPGTQYF.